This T cell receptor beta chain was observed in a study of beta chain features in type 1 diabetes. Study findings and constraints: More deletions and fewer insertions at VDJ junctions were found in patients with type 1 diabetes. Cells carrying high TCR expression could end up over-represented when cDNA is sequenced.

This clone appeared a few times. Its cognate antigen is unknown. Expressed TCRB transcripts got sequenced, as all isolated RNA was reverse transcribed. Method: immunoSEQ multiplex PCR; TCRdb's copy keeps in-frame clones and lacks some. The sample has some 410,000 clones, about 10% seen once. Purity exceeded 95% in all sorted populations. This CDR3 contains 16 residues. Germline CDR1 reads SGDLS; CDR2 reads YYNGEE. With V trimmed by 4 bases and J by 1 base, 4 bases remained unmatched. This receptor was taken from a woman aged 18 to 35 in good health. The V call is TRBV9, the J call TRBJ2-5; TRBD2 matches at 13 bases. Material for sequencing was naive CD4+ T cells from blood. The CDR3 spells CASSQGLAGAQETQYF. In DNA, the CDR3 is TGTGCCAGCAGCCAAGGACTAGCGGGAGCCCAAGAGACCCAGTACTTC.